The 21 T cell receptor beta chains below were found in one sample sequenced in a study of cytomegalovirus exposure and HLA in healthy donors. The PCR had 60 Vbeta and 13 Jbeta primers. Profiled with immunoSEQ multiplex PCR; TCRdb holds only in-frame clones, not every one. Of 150,000 to 200,000 clones in the sample, 79% were seen once. Source material: PBMCs. Source of these receptors: a woman in her 50s in good health and CMV-seronegative.

V and J are TRBV5-8 and TRBJ2-5; 8 bases are shared with TRBD2. Near its end, the DNA agrees better with TRBJ2-7, so the J call may be wrong. CDR1 is SGHTS and CDR2 is YDEGEE in the germline V gene. This CDR3 contains 15 residues. CDR3 residues: CASSLSGRNYHEQYF. The DNA for the CDR3 is TGTGCCAGCAGCTTAAGCGGGAGAAACTACCACGAGCAGTACTTC.

The rearrangement links TRBV29-1 to TRBJ2-5; 7 bases are shared with TRBD2. Germline V CDR1 and CDR2: SQVTM, ANQGSEA. J was trimmed by 6 bases and V by 6 bases; bases with no gene match: 7. The CDR3 spans 12 residues. The CDR3 sequence is CSVGGDGKTQYF. CDR3 DNA sequence: TGCAGCGTGGGGGGGGACGGTAAGACCCAGTACTTC.

Points on this clone: The sample has other DNA sequences that encode this CDR3 too. The genes are TRBV7-2 and TRBJ2-7; no firm D call. This CDR3 has 12 amino acids. From germline, CDR1 is SGHTA and CDR2 FQGNSA. V was cut by 5 bases and J by 0 bases, with 5 bases left in between. CDR3 sequence reads: CASSPSSYEQYF. In DNA form, the CDR3 reads TGTGCCAGCAGCCCTTCCTCCTACGAGCAGTACTTC.

The chain joins TRBV2 to TRBJ1-4, with TRBD1 as a possible D gene (6 bases). The CDR3 runs 14 residues. Germline V gene lookup returns CDR1 SNHLY and CDR2 FYNNEI. V was clipped by 6 bases and J by 5 bases, with 13 bases between them. The CDR3 reads CASRLGQINEKLFF. Here the CDR3 DNA reads TGTGCCAGCAGACTAGGACAGATCAATGAAAAACTGTTTTTT.

The chain links TRBV5-3 to TRBJ2-7; maybe TRBD1 (6 bases). TRBV5-3 is identified as an open reading frame with a role that is uncertain. The CDR3 covers 14 residues. Deletions cut 2 bases from V and 3 bases from J, with 12 bases between. CDR3 DNA sequence: TGTGCCAGAAGCTTTCTCGGGACACTCTACGAGCAGTACTTC. It codes for CARSFLGTLYEQYF.

This chain links TRBV28 with TRBJ1-5, with no clear D. The CDR3 runs 14 residues. Germline V CDR1 and CDR2: MDHEN, SYDVKM. V lost 8 bases and J 3 bases, leaving 14 bases between the germline ends. The CDR3 region has the DNA TGTGCCAGCGCCGTACTTACCACCAATCAGCCCCAGCATTTT. Its translation: CASAVLTTNQPQHF. The full variable domain, its missing parts supplied by reference TRBV28 and TRBJ1-5, is DVKVTQSSRYLVKRTGEKVFLECVQDMDHENMFWYRQDPGLGLRLIYFSYDVKMKEKGDIPEGYSVSREKKERFSLILESASTNQTSMYLCASAVLTTNQPQHFGDGTRLSIL.

This chain connects TRBV6-1 to TRBJ1-1; D is perhaps TRBD1 (5 bases). CDR1 MNHNS and CDR2 SASEGT come from the germline V gene. V lost 4 bases and J lost 3, with 9 bases in between. This CDR3 has 13 residues. CDR3 in DNA: TGTGCCAGCAGTGTGGGGGGATACACTGAAGCTTTCTTT. Protein: CASSVGGYTEAFF.

The chain carries TRBV11-1 and TRBJ1-2, with D possibly TRBD1 on 5 matching bases. This CDR3 spans 13 amino acids. Trimming took 5 bases from V and 8 from J, leaving 15 bases between them. Germline V gene sequence: CDR1 SGHAT, CDR2 FQDESV (reference sequence). The CDR3 DNA reads as TGTGCCAGCAGCCCCCAGGAGGGGAGAGGCTACACCTTC. It specifies CASSPQEGRGYTF.

This rearrangement joins TRBV5-1 to TRBJ1-1, with 8 bases fitting TRBD1. Losses at the gene ends were 0 bases for V and 4 bases for J; bases not matched to a gene: 5. The CDR3 totals 15 residues. Germline lookup yields CDR1 SGHRS and CDR2 YFSETQ. As DNA, the CDR3 is TGCGCCAGCAGCTTGGAGGACAGGGCCATCACTGAAGCTTTCTTT. Its translation is CASSLEDRAITEAFF.

The chain carries TRBV5-1 and TRBJ2-2, with unresolved D. Per germline, CDR1 SGHRS and CDR2 YFSETQ. V shed 4 bases and J shed 2 bases, with 9 bases lying between them. This CDR3 is built from 14 residues. The CDR3 DNA follows: TGCGCCAGCAGCCCGTCCTTTAACACCGGGGAGCTGTTTTTT. Residues: CASSPSFNTGELFF.

This clone was seen a few times. V and J are TRBV15 and TRBJ1-3, with D perhaps matching TRBD1 (6 bases). Germline CDR1 reads LNHNV; CDR2 reads YYDKDF (reference sequence). The CDR3 spans 20 residues. V was trimmed by 1 base and J by 5 bases, leaving 27 bases between them. CDR3 nucleotide sequence: TGTGCCACCAGCAGAGTCGACCGCCCATCCGGGACACCCTGGAGAAACACCATATATTTT. This encodes CATSRVDRPSGTPWRNTIYF. The full variable domain, its missing parts supplied by reference TRBV15 and TRBJ1-3, is DAMVIQNPRYQVTQFGKPVTLSCSQTLNHNVMYWYQQKSSQAPKLLFHYYDKDFNNEADTPDNFQSRRPNTSFCFLDIRSPGLGDTAMYLCATSRVDRPSGTPWRNTIYFGEGSWLTVV.

The genes are TRBV7-2 and TRBJ1-1; D possibly corresponds to TRBD1 (5 bases). In germline, CDR1 is SGHTA, CDR2 FQGNSA. Trimming took 1 base from V and 11 from J, leaving 17 bases between them. This CDR3 comprises 14 residues. CDR3 in amino acids: CASSLDARGGSAFF. Here the CDR3 DNA reads TGTGCCAGCAGCTTAGACGCAAGGGGAGGATCGGCTTTCTTT.

The sample holds one count of this clone. The chain couples TRBV6-1 to TRBJ2-3; TRBD1 agrees at 7 bases. With V trimmed by 3 bases and J by 2 bases, 8 bases remained unmatched. The germline V gene encodes CDR1 MNHNS and CDR2 SASEGT. The CDR3 totals 16 residues. CDR3 nucleotide sequence: TGTGCCAGCAGTGACGGGGACAGTTCTTACACAGATACGCAGTATTTT. It yields the protein CASSDGDSSYTDTQYF.

This clone was counted once. V is TRBV27 and J is TRBJ2-7, with 9 positions matching TRBD2. Germline lookup yields CDR1 MNHEY and CDR2 SMNVEV (reference sequence). V was clipped by 2 bases and J by 5 bases; unmatched bases: 4. The length of the CDR3 is 14 residues. The CDR3 reads CASSLAGGPDEQYF. CDR3 sequence (DNA): TGTGCCAGCAGTTTAGCGGGAGGGCCCGACGAGCAGTACTTC.

This clone was seen a few times. The chain has TRBV7-9 and TRBJ1-1; D is uncertain. Germline V gene sequence: CDR1 SEHNR, CDR2 FQNEAQ (reference sequence). This CDR3 contains 12 residues. CDR3 nucleotides: TGTGTCCTTCCGGGGTCGAACACTGAAGCTTTCTTT. This codes for CVLPGSNTEAFF. The full variable domain, rest sourced from reference TRBV7-9 and TRBJ1-1, is DTGVSQNPRHKITKRGQNVTFRCDPISEHNRLYWYRQTLGQGPEFLTYFQNEAQLEKSRLLSDRFSAERPKGSFSTLEIQRTEQGDSAMYLCVLPGSNTEAFFGQGTRLTVV.

This clone was counted a single time. The V gene is TRBV6-1, the J gene TRBJ2-7; D is undetermined. The CDR3 length is 11 residues. CDR1 is MNHNS, CDR2 SASEGT, per germline. Between the trimmed V and J ends, which lost 6 bases and 3 bases, there was a span of 6 bases. CDR3 sequence (DNA): TGTGCCAGCAGACAAAACTACGAGCAGTACTTC. It codes for CASRQNYEQYF.

This chain uses TRBV5-1 with TRBJ2-5, with 10 bases fitting TRBD2. The V and J ends lost 4 bases and 4 bases, in that order; junction bases with no gene match: 7. Germline loops: CDR1 SGHRS, CDR2 YFSETQ. This CDR3 is 15 amino acids long. The DNA for the CDR3 is TGCGCCAGCAGCCCCGAGCGGGGGGGCCGAGAGACCCAGTACTTC. Residues: CASSPERGGRETQYF.

The chain joins TRBV7-3 to TRBJ1-1, with D perhaps matching TRBD1 (5 bases). The V gene lost 4 bases and the J gene lost 2 bases, with 14 bases spanning the gap. CDR1 and CDR2 from the germline V gene are SGHTA and FQGTGA. The CDR3 length is 15 residues. CDR3 region: CASSSQGIANTEAFF. CDR3 bases: TGTGCCAGCAGCTCTCAGGGTATAGCCAACACTGAAGCTTTCTTT.

V gene TRBV27 combines with J gene TRBJ1-5; TRBD1 might be the D (6 bases). CDR3 size: 16 residues. V lost 5 bases to trimming and J lost 3 bases, with 17 bases between them. Germline V gene sequence: CDR1 MNHEY, CDR2 SMNVEV (reference sequence). Here the CDR3 DNA reads TGTGCCAGCAGTGATCGACAGGTTAAGAACAATCAGCCCCAGCATTTT. Amino acid sequence: CASSDRQVKNNQPQHF.

V gene TRBV19 combines with J gene TRBJ1-1; the D is unclear. Trimming stripped 2 bases from V and 1 base from J, with 14 bases between. Germline CDR1 and CDR2: LNHDA and SQIVND (reference sequence). The CDR3 sequence is 16 residues long. DNA for the CDR3: TGTGCCAGTAGTATATCCGCTAGGAGGGAGAACACTGAAGCTTTCTTT. Residues: CASSISARRENTEAFF.

V gene TRBV9 combines with J gene TRBJ2-3, with a possible D match to TRBD1 (6 bases). With 3 bases removed from V and 1 base from J, the gap between germline ends came to 12 bases. Per the germline V gene, CDR1 is SGDLS and CDR2 is YYNGEE. This CDR3 comprises 15 residues. The CDR3: CASSARGEGTDTQYF. For the CDR3, the DNA is TGTGCCAGCAGCGCCAGGGGTGAGGGCACAGATACGCAGTATTTT.